The sequence of this T cell receptor beta chain was determined in a study of blood T cell repertoires in COVID-19. Turning to the study itself: Acute and convalescent COVID-19 samples came from the United States, Italy and Spain.

CDR3 size: 14 residues. Authors' analysis steps: Nucleated cell counts were estimated from reference gene primer amplification. Sequencing was performed with immunoSEQ multiplex PCR; in TCRdb, only in-frame clones are kept and a portion is missing. D and trimming come from the DNA, and the V and J calls and clone size come from that table. The sample yields roughly 43,000 clones, 86% seen once. The V call is TRBV21-1, the J call TRBJ1-6; TRBD1, the D gene given by the table, was not confirmed from the DNA. TRBV21-1 counts as a pseudogene. The sequenced material came from peripheral blood. This TCR was sampled from a man aged 55 to 70 with active COVID-19. The CDR3, as DNA: TGTGCCAGCAAGGGGACAGGTGATAATTCACCCCTCCACTTT. This sequence encodes CASKGTGDNSPLHF.